The subject of this entry is one T cell receptor beta chain. The PCR had 60 Vbeta and 13 Jbeta primers. Generated by immunoSEQ multiplex PCR, the TCRdb table keeps only in-frame clones and is missing some. The sample records approximately 100,000 clones, 65% to 85% being singletons. The junction had 6 bases not matched to a gene; V was cut back by 0 bases and J by 7 bases. The CDR3 totals 16 residues. CDR1 is SEHNR and CDR2 is FQNEAQ in the germline V gene (reference sequence). This record comes from a study of cytomegalovirus exposure and HLA in healthy donors. The sequenced material came from PBMCs. This chain uses TRBV7-9 with TRBJ2-5; 12 bases agree with TRBD2. The origin of this receptor is a man aged 50 to 59 in good health and CMV-seronegative. The CDR3 bases are TGTGCCAGCAGCTTAGCACTAGCGGGGGGCCATGGGACCCAGTACTTC. Protein sequence: CASSLALAGGHGTQYF.